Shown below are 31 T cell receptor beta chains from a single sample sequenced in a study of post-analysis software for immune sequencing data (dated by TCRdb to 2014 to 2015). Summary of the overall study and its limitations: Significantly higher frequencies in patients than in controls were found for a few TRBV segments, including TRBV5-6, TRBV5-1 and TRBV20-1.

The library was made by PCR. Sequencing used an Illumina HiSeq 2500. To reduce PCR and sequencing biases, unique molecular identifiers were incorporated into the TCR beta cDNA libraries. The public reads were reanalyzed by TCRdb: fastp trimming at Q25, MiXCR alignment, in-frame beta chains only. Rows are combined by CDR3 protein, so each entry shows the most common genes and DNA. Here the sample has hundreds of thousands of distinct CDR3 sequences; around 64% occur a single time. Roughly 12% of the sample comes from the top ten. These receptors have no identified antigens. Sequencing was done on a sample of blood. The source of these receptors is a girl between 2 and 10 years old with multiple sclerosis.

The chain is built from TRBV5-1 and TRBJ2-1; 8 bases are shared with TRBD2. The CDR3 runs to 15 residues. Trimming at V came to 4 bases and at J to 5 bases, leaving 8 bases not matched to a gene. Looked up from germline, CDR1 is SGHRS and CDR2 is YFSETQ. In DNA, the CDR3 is TGCGCCAGCAGCAGAAGAAGTAGCGGGAACAATGAGCAGTTCTTC. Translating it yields CASSRRSSGNNEQFF. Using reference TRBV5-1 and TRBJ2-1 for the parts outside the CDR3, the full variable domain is KAGVTQTPRYLIKTRGQQVTLSCSPISGHRSVSWYQQTPGQGLQFLFEYFSETQRNKGNFPGRFSGRQFSNSRSEMNVSTLELGDSALYLCASSRRSSGNNEQFFGPGTRLTVL.

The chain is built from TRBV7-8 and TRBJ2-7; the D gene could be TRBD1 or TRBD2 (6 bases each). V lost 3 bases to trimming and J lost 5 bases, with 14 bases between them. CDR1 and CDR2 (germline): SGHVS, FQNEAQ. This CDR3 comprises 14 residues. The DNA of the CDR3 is TGTGCCAGCAGCTTCCCCGGGGGCCGAAACGAGCAGTACTTC. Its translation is CASSFPGGRNEQYF. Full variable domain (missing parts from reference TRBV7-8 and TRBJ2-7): GAGVSQSPRYKVAKRGQDVALRCDPISGHVSLFWYQQALGQGPEFLTYFQNEAQLDKSGLPSDRFFAERPEGSVSTLKIQRTQQEDSAVYLCASSFPGGRNEQYFGPGTRLTVT.

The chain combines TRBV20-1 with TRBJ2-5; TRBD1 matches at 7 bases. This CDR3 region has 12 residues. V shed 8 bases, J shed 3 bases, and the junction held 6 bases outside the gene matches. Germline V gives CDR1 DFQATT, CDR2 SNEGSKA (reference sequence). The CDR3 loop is CSCWDSKETQYF. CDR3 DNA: TGCAGTTGTTGGGACAGTAAAGAGACCCAGTACTTC.

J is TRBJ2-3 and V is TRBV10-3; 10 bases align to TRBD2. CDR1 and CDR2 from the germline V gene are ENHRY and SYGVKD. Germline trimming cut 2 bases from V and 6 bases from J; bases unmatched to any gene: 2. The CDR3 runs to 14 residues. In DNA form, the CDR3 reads TGTGCCATCAGTGAGCTAGCGGGAGTGGATACGCAGTATTTT. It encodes CAISELAGVDTQYF.

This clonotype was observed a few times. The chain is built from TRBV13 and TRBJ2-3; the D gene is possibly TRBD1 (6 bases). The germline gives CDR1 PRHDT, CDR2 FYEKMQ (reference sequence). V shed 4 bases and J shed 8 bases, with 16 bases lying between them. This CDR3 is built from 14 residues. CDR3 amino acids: CASSSSRQDATQYF. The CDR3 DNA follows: TGTGCCAGCAGCTCGTCACGACAGGACGCTACGCAGTATTTT.

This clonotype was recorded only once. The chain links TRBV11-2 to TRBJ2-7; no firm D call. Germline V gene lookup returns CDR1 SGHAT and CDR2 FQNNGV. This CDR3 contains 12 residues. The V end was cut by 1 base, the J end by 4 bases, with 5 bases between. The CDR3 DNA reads TGTGCCAGCAGCTTAGTAATGTACGAGCAGTACTTC. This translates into CASSLVMYEQYF.

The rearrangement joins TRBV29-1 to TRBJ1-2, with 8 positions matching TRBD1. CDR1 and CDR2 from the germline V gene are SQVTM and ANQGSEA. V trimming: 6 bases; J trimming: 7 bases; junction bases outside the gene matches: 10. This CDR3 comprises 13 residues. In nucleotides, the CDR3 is TGCAGCGTCAGCGGACAGGGAAGGGGTGGCTACACCTTC. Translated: CSVSGQGRGGYTF.

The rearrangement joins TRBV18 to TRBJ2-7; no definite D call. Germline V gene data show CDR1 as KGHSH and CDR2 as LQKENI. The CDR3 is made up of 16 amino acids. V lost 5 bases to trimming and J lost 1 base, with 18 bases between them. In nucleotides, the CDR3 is TGTGCCAGCTCATCCGATTTGGAACCGGCTTCCTACGAGCAGTACTTC. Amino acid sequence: CASSSDLEPASYEQYF. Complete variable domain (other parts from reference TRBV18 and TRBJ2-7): NAGVMQNPRHLVRRRGQEARLRCSPMKGHSHVYWYRQLPEEGLKFMVYLQKENIIDESGMPKERFSAEFPKEGPSILRIQQVVRGDSAAYFCASSSDLEPASYEQYFGPGTRLTVT.

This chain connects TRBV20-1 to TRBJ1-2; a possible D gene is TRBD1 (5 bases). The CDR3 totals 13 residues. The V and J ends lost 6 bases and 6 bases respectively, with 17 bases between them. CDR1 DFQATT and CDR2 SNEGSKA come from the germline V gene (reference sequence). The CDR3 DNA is TGCAGTGCCACGAGGGGACGGATGGATGGCTACACCTTC. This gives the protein CSATRGRMDGYTF.

The CDR3 bases are TGTGCCAGCAGCTTAGTGGGGACTAGCGGGGGAGATACGCAGTATTTT. It codes for CASSLVGTSGGDTQYF. This chain connects TRBV7-9 to TRBJ2-3; 14 bases are shared with TRBD2. The V gene end was trimmed by 1 base and the J gene end by 5 bases; junction bases not matched to a gene: 2. Germline lookup yields CDR1 SEHNR and CDR2 FQNEAQ (reference sequence). This CDR3 region has 16 residues.

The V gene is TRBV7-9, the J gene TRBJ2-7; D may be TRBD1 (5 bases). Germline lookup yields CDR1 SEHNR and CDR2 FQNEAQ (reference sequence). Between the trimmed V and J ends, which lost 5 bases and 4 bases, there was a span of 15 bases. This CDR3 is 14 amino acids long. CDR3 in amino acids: CASSGIGRGYEQYF. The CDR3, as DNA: TGTGCCAGCAGCGGCATTGGTAGGGGATACGAGCAGTACTTC.

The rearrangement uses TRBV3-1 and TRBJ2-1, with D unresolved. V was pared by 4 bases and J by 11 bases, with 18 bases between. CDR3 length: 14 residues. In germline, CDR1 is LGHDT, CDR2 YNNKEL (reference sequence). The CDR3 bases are TGTGCCAGCAGCCCCACCCCGAGTTCCAAGAAGCAGTTCTTC. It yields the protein CASSPTPSSKKQFF.

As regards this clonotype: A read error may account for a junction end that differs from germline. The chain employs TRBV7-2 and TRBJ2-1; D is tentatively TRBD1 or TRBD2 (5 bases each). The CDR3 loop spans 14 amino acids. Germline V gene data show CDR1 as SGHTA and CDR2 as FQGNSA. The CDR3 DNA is TGTGCCAGCAGCTTTACCGGGACCAACAAAGAGCAGTTCTTC. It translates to CASSFTGTNKEQFF.

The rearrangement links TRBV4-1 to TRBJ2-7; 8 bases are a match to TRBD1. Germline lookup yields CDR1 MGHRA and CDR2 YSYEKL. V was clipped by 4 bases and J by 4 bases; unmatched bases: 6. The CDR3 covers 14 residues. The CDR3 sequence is CASSPRDRWYEQYF. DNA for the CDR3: TGCGCCAGCAGCCCCCGGGACAGGTGGTACGAGCAGTACTTC.

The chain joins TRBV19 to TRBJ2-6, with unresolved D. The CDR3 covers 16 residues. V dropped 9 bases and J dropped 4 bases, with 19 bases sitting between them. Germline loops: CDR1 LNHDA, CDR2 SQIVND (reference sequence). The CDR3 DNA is TGTGCCAGCACACCCGACACGAACTCAGGGGCCAACGTCCTGACTTTC. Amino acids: CASTPDTNSGANVLTF.

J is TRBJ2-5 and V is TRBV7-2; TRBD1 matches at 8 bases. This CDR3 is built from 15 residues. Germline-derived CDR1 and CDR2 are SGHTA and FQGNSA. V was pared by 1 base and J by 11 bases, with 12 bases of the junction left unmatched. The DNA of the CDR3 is TGTGCCAGCAGCTTAGGGACAGGGTGGGCGAATGAGCAGTACTTC. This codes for CASSLGTGWANEQYF.

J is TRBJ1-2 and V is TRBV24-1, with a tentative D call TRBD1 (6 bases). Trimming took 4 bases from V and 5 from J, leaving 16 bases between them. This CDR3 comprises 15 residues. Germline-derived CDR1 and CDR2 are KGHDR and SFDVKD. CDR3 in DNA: TGTGCCACCAGTGACACGGACAGCCTGGGTTATGGCTACACCTTC. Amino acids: CATSDTDSLGYGYTF.

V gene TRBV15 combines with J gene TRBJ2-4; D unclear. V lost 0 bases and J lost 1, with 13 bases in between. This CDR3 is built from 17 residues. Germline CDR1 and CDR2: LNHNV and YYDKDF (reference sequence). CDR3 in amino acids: CATSRDIGFGAKNIQYF. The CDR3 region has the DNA TGTGCCACCAGCAGAGATATAGGTTTCGGCGCCAAAAACATTCAGTACTTC.

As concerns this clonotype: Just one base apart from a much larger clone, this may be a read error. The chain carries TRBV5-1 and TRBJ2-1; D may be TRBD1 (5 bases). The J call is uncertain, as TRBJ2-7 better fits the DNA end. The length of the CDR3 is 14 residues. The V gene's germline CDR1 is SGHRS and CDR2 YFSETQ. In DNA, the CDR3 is TGCGCCAGCAGCTTGGCCCAGGGCTACAATGAGCAGTACTTC. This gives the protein CASSLAQGYNEQYF.

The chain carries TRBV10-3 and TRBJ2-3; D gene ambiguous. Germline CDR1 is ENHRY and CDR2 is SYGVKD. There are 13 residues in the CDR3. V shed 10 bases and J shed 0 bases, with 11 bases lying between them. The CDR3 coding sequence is TGTGCCACCGAAACCGGTAGCACAGATACGCAGTATTTT. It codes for CATETGSTDTQYF.

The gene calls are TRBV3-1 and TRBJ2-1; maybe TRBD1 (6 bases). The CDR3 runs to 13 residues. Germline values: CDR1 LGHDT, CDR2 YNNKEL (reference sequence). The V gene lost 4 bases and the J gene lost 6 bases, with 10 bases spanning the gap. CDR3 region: CASSRGTFNEQFF. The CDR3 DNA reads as TGTGCCAGCAGCCGGGGGACATTCAATGAGCAGTTCTTC.

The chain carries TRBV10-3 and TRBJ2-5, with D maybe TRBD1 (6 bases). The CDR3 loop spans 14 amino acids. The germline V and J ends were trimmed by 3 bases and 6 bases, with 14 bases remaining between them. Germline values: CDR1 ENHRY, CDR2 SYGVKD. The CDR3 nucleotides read TGTGCCATCAGTGATGAGGACAGTTCGAAGACCCAGTACTTC. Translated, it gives CAISDEDSSKTQYF.

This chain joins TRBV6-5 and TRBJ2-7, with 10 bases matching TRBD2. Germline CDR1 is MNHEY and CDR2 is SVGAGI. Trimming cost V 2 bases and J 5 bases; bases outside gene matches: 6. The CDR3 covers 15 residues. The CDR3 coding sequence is TGTGCCAGCAGTTACGGAGCGGGAGGGCCGAACGAGCAGTACTTC. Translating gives CASSYGAGGPNEQYF.

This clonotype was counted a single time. CDR3 sequence (DNA): TGTGCCAGCAGTCACGGACAGGGCTTCTATGGCTACACCTTC. Translated, it gives CASSHGQGFYGYTF. The rearrangement uses TRBV6-5 and TRBJ1-2; 8 nucleotides line up with TRBD1. There are 14 residues in the CDR3. Germline loops: CDR1 MNHEY, CDR2 SVGAGI. Losses at the gene ends were 5 bases for V and 4 bases for J; bases not matched to a gene: 6.

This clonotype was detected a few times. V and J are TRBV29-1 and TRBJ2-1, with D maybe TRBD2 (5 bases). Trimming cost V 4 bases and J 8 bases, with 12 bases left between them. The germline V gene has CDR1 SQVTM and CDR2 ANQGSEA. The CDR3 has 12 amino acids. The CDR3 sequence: CSVGTLGYEQFF. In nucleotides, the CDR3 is TGCAGCGTTGGGACTCTGGGCTATGAGCAGTTCTTC.

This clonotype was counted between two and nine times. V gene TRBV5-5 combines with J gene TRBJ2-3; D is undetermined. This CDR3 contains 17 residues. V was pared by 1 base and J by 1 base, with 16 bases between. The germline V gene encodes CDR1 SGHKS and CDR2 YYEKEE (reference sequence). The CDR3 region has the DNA TGTGCCAGCAGCTTGTTCCGACGTTCCATACGCACAGATACGCAGTATTTT. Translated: CASSLFRRSIRTDTQYF.

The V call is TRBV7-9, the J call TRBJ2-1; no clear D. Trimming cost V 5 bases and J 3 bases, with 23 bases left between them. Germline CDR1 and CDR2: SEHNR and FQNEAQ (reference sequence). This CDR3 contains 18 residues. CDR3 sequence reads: CASSPAPSYSTHYNEQFF. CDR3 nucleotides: TGTGCCAGCAGCCCCGCCCCGTCCTACTCAACCCACTACAATGAGCAGTTCTTC.

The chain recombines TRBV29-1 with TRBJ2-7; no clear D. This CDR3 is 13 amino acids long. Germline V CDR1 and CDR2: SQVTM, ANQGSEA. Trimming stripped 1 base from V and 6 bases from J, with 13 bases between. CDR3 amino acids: CSVEVSSAGEQYF. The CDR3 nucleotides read TGCAGCGTTGAAGTTAGTTCAGCCGGCGAGCAGTACTTC.

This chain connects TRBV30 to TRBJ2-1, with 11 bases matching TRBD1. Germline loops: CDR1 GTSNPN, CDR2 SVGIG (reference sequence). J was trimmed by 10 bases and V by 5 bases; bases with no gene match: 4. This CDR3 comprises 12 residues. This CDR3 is CAWGDRGIEQFF. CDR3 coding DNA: TGTGCCTGGGGGGACAGGGGGATAGAGCAGTTCTTC.

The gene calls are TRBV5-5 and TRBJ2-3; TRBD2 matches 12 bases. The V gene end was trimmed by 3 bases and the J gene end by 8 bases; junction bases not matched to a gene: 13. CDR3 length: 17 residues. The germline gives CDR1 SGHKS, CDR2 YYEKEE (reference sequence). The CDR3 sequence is CASSSGVLAGGPGTQYF. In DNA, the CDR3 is TGTGCCAGCAGCTCTGGCGTTCTAGCGGGGGGGCCGGGTACGCAGTATTTT.

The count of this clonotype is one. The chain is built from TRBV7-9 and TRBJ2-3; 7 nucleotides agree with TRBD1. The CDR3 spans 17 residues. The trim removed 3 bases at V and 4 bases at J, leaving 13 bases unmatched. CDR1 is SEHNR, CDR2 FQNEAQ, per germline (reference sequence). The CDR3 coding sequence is TGTGCCAGCAGCTTCCCGGGACAGAAAGTGAGCCCAGATACGCAGTATTTT. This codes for CASSFPGQKVSPDTQYF. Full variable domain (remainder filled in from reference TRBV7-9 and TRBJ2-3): DTGVSQNPRHKITKRGQNVTFRCDPISEHNRLYWYRQTLGQGPEFLTYFQNEAQLEKSRLLSDRFSAERPKGSFSTLEIQRTEQGDSAMYLCASSFPGQKVSPDTQYFGPGTRLTVL.